This T cell receptor beta chain is drawn from a study of cytomegalovirus exposure and HLA in healthy donors. With respect to this clone: Its antigen remains unidentified.

PCR amplification relied on 60 Vbeta primers (plus 13 Jbeta primers). Sequenced by immunoSEQ multiplex PCR; TCRdb stores in-frame clones only, minus some. Here the sample table reports 100,000 to 150,000 clones. Study outcomes and limitations: In a later analysis, several top co-occurrence clusters appeared linked to parvovirus B19, influenza, CMV and Epstein-Barr virus. The study dropped some indistinguishable V segments, TRBV6-2 and TRBV6-3 among them.

Trimming took 6 bases from V and 6 from J, leaving 24 bases between them. Germline V lookup: CDR1 SEHNR, CDR2 FQNEAQ (reference sequence). The CDR3 extends over 17 amino acids. V is TRBV7-9 and J is TRBJ1-5, with D perhaps matching TRBD1 (5 bases). Sequencing was done on a sample of PBMCs. This TCR was recovered from a man aged 35 to 55 in good health and CMV-seronegative. CDR3 DNA: TGTGCCAGCAGTCCAAGCCCCCTGGGGGGGGTCACTCAGCCCCAGCATTTT. Encoded protein: CASSPSPLGGVTQPQHF.